Listed below are T cell receptor beta chains from one sample, sequenced in a study of blood T cell repertoires in COVID-19. Here immunoSEQ multiplex PCR was the method, and the copy in TCRdb shows in-frame clones only, minus some. The repertoire holds 65,000 to 100,000 clones, with 88% as singletons. The sample consisted of peripheral blood. The receptor set was obtained from a woman older than 75 with acute or convalescent COVID-19. Both conserved end residues are part of each CDR3. The D gene is left open where the match is weak. Expanded clones get a size class; other rows say once, few or many, or leave the size out.

>TRBJ2-3|TRBV24-1|.|TRBD2|17
TGTGCCACCAGTGATCCAGGGACTAGCGGGAGCACAGATACGCAGTATTTT
CATSDPGTSGSTDTQYF
>TRBJ2-7|TRBV6-5|.|.|13
TGTGCCAGCAGTTACTCAGCAGAGGGATCTAGTAACTTC
CASSYSAEGSSNF
>TRBJ2-1|TRBV29-1|.|TRBD1|14
TGCAGCGGGTCTGACAGGGGTTCCTACAATGAGCAGTTCTTC
CSGSDRGSYNEQFF
>TRBJ2-7|TRBV6-5|.|.|13
TGTGCCAGCAGTCAGCCCGACAGCTACGAGCAGTACTTC
CASSQPDSYEQYF
>TRBJ2-3|TRBV19|.|TRBD2|14
TGTGCCACCAGGACTAGCGGATACACAGATACGCAGTATTTT
CATRTSGYTDTQYF
>TRBJ2-5|TRBV30|.|.|13
TGTGCCTGGAGAGCAGGGGCCCAGGGGACCCAGTACTTC
CAWRAGAQGTQYF
>TRBJ2-7|TRBV3-1/TRBV3-2|.|.|15
TGTGCCAGCAGCCAAGGGATCGGGACAACTATTGAGCAGTACTTC
CASSQGIGTTIEQYF
>TRBJ2-1|TRBV7-2|.|.|15
TGTGCCAGCAGCTCCAGACAGGACCCGTACAATGAGCAGTTCTTC
CASSSRQDPYNEQFF
>TRBJ2-1|TRBV7-3|once|TRBD2|17
TGTGCCAGCAGCTTAGGGGGACTAGCGGGAGGTGGCAATGAGCAGTTCTTC
CASSLGGLAGGGNEQFF
>TRBJ1-1|TRBV19|.|TRBD1|16
TGTGCCAGTACCCAAGGACAGGGGGCCCCGAACACTGAAGCTTTCTTT
CASTQGQGAPNTEAFF
>TRBJ2-3|TRBV7-2|.|.|13
TGTGCCAGCAGCTTAATTAGCCACAGGGCGCAGTATTTT
CASSLISHRAQYF
>TRBJ1-2|TRBV30|.|.|14
TGTGCCTGGAGTGAAGGACAGATTAACTATGGCTACACCTTC
CAWSEGQINYGYTF
>TRBJ2-1|TRBV7-2|.|TRBD2|14
TGTGCCAGCAGCCTTGGACTAGCGTTCAATGAGCAGTTCTTC
CASSLGLAFNEQFF
>TRBJ2-7|TRBV3-1/TRBV3-2|.|TRBD1|15
TGTGCCAGCAGCAGTCCCGACAGGGGGTCCTACGAGCAGTACTTC
CASSSPDRGSYEQYF
>TRBJ1-1|TRBV7-3|.|.|13
TGTGCCAGCAGCTTATCCAGGGACACTGAAGCTTTCTTT
CASSLSRDTEAFF
>TRBJ2-7|TRBV5-1|.|TRBD2|16
TGCGCCAGCAGCTTGAATCTAGCGGGGAGTACCTACGAGCAGTACTTC
CASSLNLAGSTYEQYF
>TRBJ1-1|TRBV5-1|.|.|15
TGCGCCAGCAGCTTATCAGGACTGGGGAACACTGAAGCTTTCTTT
CASSLSGLGNTEAFF
>TRBJ1-4|TRBV30|once|.|16
TGTGCCTGGAGACTTGACAGGCTCGCAACTAATGAAAAACTGTTTTTT
CAWRLDRLATNEKLFF
>TRBJ2-2|TRBV30|.|.|15
TGTGCCTGGAGTGGAGCGACCGCGAACACCGGGGAGCTGTTTTTT
CAWSGATANTGELFF
>TRBJ2-7|TRBV19|.|TRBD1|13
TGTGCCAGTAGTAGGGACAGGGGCGACGAGCAGTACTTC
CASSRDRGDEQYF
>TRBJ1-2|TRBV4-3|.|.|14
TGCGCCAGCAGCCGGGCAATTAAAGACTATGGCTACACCTTC
CASSRAIKDYGYTF
>TRBJ1-1|TRBV14|.|.|13
TGTGCCAGCCGACTTCAGGGGAACACTGAAGCTTTCTTT
CASRLQGNTEAFF
>TRBJ2-7|TRBV2|.|.|13
TGTGCCACCGGGGGAGCGGCCGGCAGCGAGCAGTACTTC
CATGGAAGSEQYF
>TRBJ1-4|TRBV18|.|.|15
TGTGCCAGCTCACCACCGGCAGACAGTAATGAAAAACTGTTTTTT
CASSPPADSNEKLFF
>TRBJ2-7|TRBV28|many|TRBD1|15
TGTGCCAGCAGTTCTCCAGGACAGGGGCGCTACGAGCAGTACTTC
CASSSPGQGRYEQYF
>TRBJ2-5|TRBV30|.|TRBD2|15
TGTGCCTGGAGTGTAAAGGCGGGGGGTGGAGAGACCCAGTACTTC
CAWSVKAGGGETQYF
>TRBJ2-7|TRBV7-9|.|TRBD1|14
TGTGCCAGCAGCTCCGACAGGGGAACCTACGAGCAGTACTTC
CASSSDRGTYEQYF
>TRBJ2-3|TRBV24-1|once|TRBD2|15
TGTGCCACCAGTGAAGGACTAGCGGGGGCTGATACGCAGTATTTT
CATSEGLAGADTQYF
>TRBJ2-5|TRBV6-5|.|.|13
TGTGCCAGCAGTATCAGTAATCAAGAGACCCAGTACTTC
CASSISNQETQYF
>TRBJ2-2|TRBV4-3|.|.|13
TGCGCCAGCAGCCAAGCGGTACCCGGGGAGCTGTTTTTT
CASSQAVPGELFF
>TRBJ2-5|TRBV7-8|.|.|13
TGTGCCAGCAGCTTAACTAGGGAGGAGACCCAGTACTTC
CASSLTREETQYF
>TRBJ2-1|TRBV7-3|.|TRBD2|15
TGTGCCAGCAGCCTACTAGCGGGAGGACGAATGGAGCAGTTCTTC
CASSLLAGGRMEQFF
>TRBJ2-3|TRBV18|.|.|13
TGTGCCAGCTCCCCGACAGAGACAGATACGCAGTATTTT
CASSPTETDTQYF
>TRBJ2-5|TRBV3-1/TRBV3-2|.|TRBD2|15
TGTGCCAGCAGCCAAGTAGCGGGCCCCCGGGAGACCCAGTACTTC
CASSQVAGPRETQYF
>TRBJ1-4|TRBV3-1/TRBV3-2|.|TRBD1|16
TGTGCCAGCAGCCCTGACAGGGAAGGAGCTAATGAAAAACTGTTTTTT
CASSPDREGANEKLFF
>TRBJ1-5|TRBV4-1|few|.|17
TGCGCCAGCAGCCAAGATATCCCCTCGGGGAGCAATCAGCCCCAGCATTTT
CASSQDIPSGSNQPQHF
>TRBJ2-7|TRBV6-5|.|.|15
TGTGCCAGCAGTTACGAGCGGAAAGGCCCCTACGAGCAGTACTTC
CASSYERKGPYEQYF
>TRBJ1-4|TRBV5-4|.|TRBD1|16
TGTGCCAGCAGCTTGGGACAGGGGGCGCGGGATGAAAAACTGTTTTTT
CASSLGQGARDEKLFF
>TRBJ1-2|TRBV18|.|.|14
TGTGCCAGCTCACGGGAGGACAAAAACTATGGCTACACCTTC
CASSREDKNYGYTF
>TRBJ1-2|TRBV9|.|.|14
TGTGCCAGCAGCCCCTTTCTTTTGGCGGCTGGCTACACCTTC
CASSPFLLAAGYTF
>TRBJ2-7|TRBV18|.|TRBD1|14
TGTGCCAGCTCACGGACCGGGACAGGGGGGGAGCAGTACTTC
CASSRTGTGGEQYF
>TRBJ1-2|TRBV6-1|.|.|15
TGTGCCAGCAGTGAATATATTAATTATAACTATGGCTACACCTTC
CASSEYINYNYGYTF
>TRBJ1-2|TRBV7-8|.|.|15
TGTGCCAGCAGCTTAGTAGTCCAGGCACGGGGGGGCTACACCTTC
CASSLVVQARGGYTF
>TRBJ2-3|TRBV7-6|.|TRBD2|15
TGTGCCAGCAGCTTAAGCGGGACTAAGGCAGATACGCAGTATTTT
CASSLSGTKADTQYF
>TRBJ1-2|TRBV3-1/TRBV3-2|.|.|14
TGTGCCAGCAGCCATGGGGACGGGGGATGGGGCTACACCTTC
CASSHGDGGWGYTF
>TRBJ2-7|TRBV5-1|once|.|18
TGCGCCAGCAGCTTGGGAACAGGGATTGAGATTCGAGGCTACGAGCAGTACTTC
CASSLGTGIEIRGYEQYF
>TRBJ1-3|TRBV12-3/TRBV12-4|few|.|13
TGTGCCAGCAGGACAGTTTCTGGAAACACCATATATTTT
CASRTVSGNTIYF
>TRBJ2-2|TRBV18|.|TRBD2|16
TGTGCCAGCTCACCTCTAGCGGGGGACCGCGGCGGGGAGCTGTTTTTT
CASSPLAGDRGGELFF
>TRBJ2-1|TRBV9|.|TRBD2|16
TGTGCCAGCAGCGCCAGGCGACTAGCGGGGGTGAATGAGCAGTTCTTC
CASSARRLAGVNEQFF
>TRBJ1-5|TRBV6-2/TRBV6-3|.|.|16
TGTGCCAGCAGTTACTCGTGGACAGATAAAGATCAGCCCCAGCATTTT
CASSYSWTDKDQPQHF
>TRBJ2-5|TRBV24-1|.|TRBD1|15
TGTGCCACCAGTGATCCTCGACAGGGTCGGGAGACCCAGTACTTC
CATSDPRQGRETQYF
>TRBJ1-2|TRBV19|.|TRBD1|15
TGTGCCAGTAGAACACAGGGGACTTCTAACTATGGCTACACCTTC
CASRTQGTSNYGYTF
>TRBJ2-3|TRBV5-8|.|.|15
TGTGCCAGCAGCCTAGAGCAGTCTAGCACAGATACGCAGTATTTT
CASSLEQSSTDTQYF
>TRBJ1-3|TRBV7-9|.|TRBD1|17
TGTGCCAGCAGACCTACTTCAACAGGGGGCGGTGGAAACACCATATATTTT
CASRPTSTGGGGNTIYF
>TRBJ2-2|TRBV11-2|.|TRBD1|14
TGTGCCAGCTCGCAGGGGGCGAACACCGGGGAGCTGTTTTTT
CASSQGANTGELFF
>TRBJ2-3|TRBV19|.|.|13
TGTGCCAGTAGTATCCCCGGTGTAGATACGCAGTATTTT
CASSIPGVDTQYF
>TRBJ1-2|TRBV2|.|.|14
TGTGCCAGCAGTGGGGGCAGGACTAACTATGGCTACACCTTC
CASSGGRTNYGYTF
>TRBJ2-4|TRBV9|.|TRBD1|15
TGTGCCAGCAGCCCCCGCCCGACAGGGTTAGGCATTCAGTACTTC
CASSPRPTGLGIQYF
>TRBJ2-1|TRBV6-5|once|.|15
TGTGCCAGCACTCGAGGGTGGGGGGTTCCCAATGAGCAGTTCTTC
CASTRGWGVPNEQFF